The 27 T cell receptor beta chains below come from one sample, sequenced in a study of vaccination and CD4 T cells after COVID-19. Cultured CD4+ T cell DNA was sequenced using the Oncomine TCR Beta short-read assay. TCRdb redid the calling of the PCR reads with MiXCR, one entry per CDR3 protein. The sample has some 13,000 distinct CDR3 sequences; approximately 43% are singletons. For these receptors, no antigen is known. The treatment is: approximately 11-day PBMC culture with coronavirus spike peptide pools or control peptides (ViraFEST assay). Material for sequencing was CD4+ T cells from blood, cultured in vitro. These receptor sequences come from a human donor who had recovered from COVID-19.

This clonotype was observed a few times. V usage is TRBV25-1 and J usage is TRBJ2-1, with a weak D call TRBD1 (5 bases). Deletions cut 2 bases from V and 0 bases from J, with 11 bases between. The CDR3 is 16 residues long. In germline, CDR1 is MGHDK, CDR2 SYGVNS. The CDR3 loop is CASSEGSTVSYNEQFF. Here the CDR3 DNA reads TGTGCCAGCAGTGAAGGGTCGACAGTCTCCTACAATGAGCAGTTCTTC. The variable domain in full, completed from reference TRBV25-1 and TRBJ2-1, reads EADIYQTPRYLVIGTGKKITLECSQTMGHDKMYWYQQDPGMELHLIHYSYGVNSTEKGDLSSESTVSRIRTEHFPLTLESARPSHTSQYLCASSEGSTVSYNEQFFGPGTRLTVL.

The chain carries TRBV20-1 and TRBJ1-5, with D uncertain. CDR3 length equals 12 residues. Germline V gene lookup returns CDR1 DFQATT and CDR2 SNEGSKA (reference sequence). The V and J ends lost 7 bases and 4 bases respectively, with 11 bases between them. CDR3 sequence (DNA): TGCAGTGTGGGCATCGCTAATCAGCCCCAGCATTTT. It translates to CSVGIANQPQHF.

This clonotype is medium-sized (0.01 to 0.1%). V and J are TRBV7-3 and TRBJ1-5; D is unclear. The germline CDR1 and CDR2 sequences are SGHTA and FQGTGA. Between the trimmed V and J ends, which lost 1 base and 4 bases, there was a span of 5 bases. The CDR3 length is 13 residues. In nucleotides, the CDR3 is TGTGCCAGCAGCTTAAGAGGGAATCAGCCCCAGCATTTT. Translated, it gives CASSLRGNQPQHF.

The CDR3 loop reads CSAGGSGGSGANVLTF. In nucleotides, the CDR3 is TGCAGTGCTGGAGGGTCGGGGGGCTCTGGGGCCAACGTCCTGACTTTC. The chain recombines TRBV20-1 with TRBJ2-6; TRBD2 agrees at 7 bases. V dropped 5 bases and J dropped 0; count of bases not matched to a gene: 7. CDR1 DFQATT and CDR2 SNEGSKA come from the germline V gene (reference sequence). The CDR3 sequence is 16 residues long.

The V call is TRBV10-1, the J call TRBJ2-2, with D unclear. V was pared by 8 bases and J by 7 bases, with 14 bases between. The CDR3 extends over 13 amino acids. In germline, CDR1 is WNHNN, CDR2 SYGVQD (reference sequence). This chain's CDR3 is CASCQSLGGELFF. CDR3 coding DNA: TGCGCCAGCTGCCAGTCTTTAGGCGGGGAGCTGTTTTTT.

The chain has TRBV20-1 and TRBJ2-7; D is unclear. The CDR3 loop spans 15 amino acids. With 3 bases removed from V and 0 bases from J, the gap between germline ends came to 15 bases. Germline CDR1 is DFQATT and CDR2 is SNEGSKA (reference sequence). CDR3 nucleotide sequence: TGCAGTGCTAGCATAGTAGGTAAACTCTCCTACGAGCAGTACTTC. Its protein is CSASIVGKLSYEQYF.

The chain is built from TRBV28 and TRBJ2-3, with D hard to call. The germline V and J ends were trimmed by 2 bases and 0 bases, with 12 bases remaining between them. Germline CDR1 is MDHEN and CDR2 is SYDVKM. The CDR3 runs to 16 residues. The CDR3 protein is CASSLPQTKSTDTQYF. As DNA, the CDR3 is TGTGCCAGCAGTTTACCACAGACCAAAAGCACAGATACGCAGTATTTT.

The count of this clonotype is one. The chain links TRBV19 to TRBJ1-5; no firm D call. The CDR3 is 13 amino acids. V lost 8 bases to trimming and J lost 5 bases, with 13 bases between them. CDR1 is LNHDA and CDR2 is SQIVND in the germline V gene (reference sequence). DNA of the CDR3: TGTGCCAGTGTGAACGCGGGAGATCAGCCCCAGCATTTT. Encoded protein: CASVNAGDQPQHF.

There are a few counts of this clonotype. The chain combines TRBV30 with TRBJ1-2, with D hard to call. This CDR3 is 11 amino acids long. Germline assignment: CDR1 GTSNPN and CDR2 SVGIG (reference sequence). Trimming took off 0 bases at V and 12 bases at J, with 11 bases between the two ends. CDR3 bases: TGTGCCTGGAGTGTACGAGAGCACAACACCTTC. This sequence encodes CAWSVREHNTF.

This clonotype is labeled medium-sized. The CDR3 nucleotides are TGTGCCAGCAGAGCCTCGGGGACAGGGGCGAATGGCTACACCTTC. Its translation: CASRASGTGANGYTF. The rearrangement links TRBV2 to TRBJ1-2; 10 bases agree with TRBD1. V lost 6 bases and J lost 6; bases outside the gene matches: 10. Germline V CDR1 and CDR2: SNHLY, FYNNEI. The CDR3 runs to 15 residues.

The CDR3 DNA sequence: TGCAGCGTTGATCAGATGGGGGCGATCGATGAGCAGTTCTTC. It translates to CSVDQMGAIDEQFF. The rearrangement links TRBV29-1 to TRBJ2-1; TRBD1 might be the D (6 bases). V lost 3 bases and J 8 bases, leaving 17 bases between the germline ends. The germline V gene encodes CDR1 SQVTM and CDR2 ANQGSEA. The CDR3 has 14 amino acids.

This clonotype was found a few times. V gene TRBV15 combines with J gene TRBJ2-7; D gene uncertain. The V gene's germline CDR1 is LNHNV and CDR2 YYDKDF (reference sequence). Trimming left V 0 bases short and J 1 base short, with 4 bases between. This CDR3 spans 13 amino acids. DNA of the CDR3: TGTGCCACCAGCAGAGATCAGTCCTACGAGCAGTACTTC. Translated, it gives CATSRDQSYEQYF.

The chain combines TRBV2 with TRBJ2-2, with a possible D match to TRBD2 (5 bases). V was cut by 0 bases and J by 7 bases, with 12 bases left in between. The length of the CDR3 is 15 residues. Germline V lookup: CDR1 SNHLY, CDR2 FYNNEI. The CDR3 nucleotides read TGTGCCAGCAGTGAAGCGCTTTTGGGAGACGGGGAGCTGTTTTTT. Its translation: CASSEALLGDGELFF.

DNA of the CDR3: TGTGCCAGCTCACCGGCGGGACCTGAAGCTTTCTTT. Protein sequence: CASSPAGPEAFF. This rearrangement joins TRBV18 to TRBJ1-1; weak D call: TRBD1 (5 bases). The CDR3 has 12 residues. Looked up from germline, CDR1 is KGHSH and CDR2 is LQKENI. V lost 3 bases to trimming and J lost 6 bases, with 8 bases between them.

This clonotype has a handful of counts. The chain carries TRBV7-9 and TRBJ1-2, with TRBD1 matching over 9 bases. V shed 1 base and J 8 bases; nucleotides not matched to a gene: 2. Germline V CDR1 and CDR2: SEHNR, FQNEAQ (reference sequence). CDR3 length: 13 residues. The DNA for the CDR3 is TGTGCCAGCAGCTTAGGGACAGGGGACGGCTACACCTTC. It codes for CASSLGTGDGYTF.

The chain has TRBV28 and TRBJ1-3; no firm D call. Germline V lookup: CDR1 MDHEN, CDR2 SYDVKM. The V gene lost 2 bases and the J gene lost 1 base, with 3 bases spanning the gap. The CDR3 runs to 13 residues. DNA for the CDR3: TGTGCCAGCAGTTTAACTTCTGGAAACACCATATATTTT. It yields the protein CASSLTSGNTIYF.

This clonotype was picked up a small number of times. The chain links TRBV24-1 to TRBJ1-5; weak D call: TRBD1 (5 bases). Germline CDR1 and CDR2: KGHDR and SFDVKD. V lost 2 bases to trimming and J lost 3 bases, with 7 bases between them. The CDR3 is made up of 14 amino acids. The CDR3 nucleotides read TGTGCCACCAGTGATTACAGGATCAATCAGCCCCAGCATTTT. Translated, it gives CATSDYRINQPQHF.

The V and J genes are TRBV19 and TRBJ2-7; TRBD2 agrees at 13 bases. This CDR3 is built from 17 residues. With V trimmed by 5 bases and J by 3 bases, 10 bases remained unmatched. Per germline, CDR1 LNHDA and CDR2 SQIVND (reference sequence). The CDR3 reads CASSSGGLAGVFYEQYF. The DNA for the CDR3 is TGTGCCAGTAGTTCCGGCGGACTAGCGGGAGTCTTCTACGAGCAGTACTTC.

In its sample, this clonotype was seen once. The chain has TRBV6-5 and TRBJ2-1; maybe TRBD2 (5 bases). The germline V gene encodes CDR1 MNHEY and CDR2 SVGAGI. The V end lost 0 bases, the J end lost 9 bases, and 15 bases lay between the germline ends. This CDR3 has 15 amino acids. CDR3 coding DNA: TGTGCCAGCAGTTACTCGACCCGGCTAGCAGCTGAGCAGTTCTTC. This codes for CASSYSTRLAAEQFF.

This chain links TRBV2 with TRBJ1-1; D ambiguous. Germline lookup yields CDR1 SNHLY and CDR2 FYNNEI. Trimming left V 6 bases short and J 4 bases short, with 24 bases between. CDR3 size: 17 residues. The CDR3 sequence: CASRLSDAGSRGTEAFF. The DNA of the CDR3 is TGTGCCAGCAGGCTAAGTGACGCTGGCAGTCGGGGCACTGAAGCTTTCTTT.

The chain has TRBV6-1 and TRBJ1-1, with D possibly TRBD1 on 5 matching bases. The germline gives CDR1 MNHNS, CDR2 SASEGT. This CDR3 is 14 amino acids long. The CDR3: CVALGGTDETEAFF. Written as DNA, the CDR3 is TGTGTGGCCCTTGGGGGGACCGATGAAACTGAAGCTTTCTTT.

This clonotype was picked up a small number of times. This chain links TRBV20-1 with TRBJ2-1; weak D call: TRBD1 (7 bases). The CDR3 spans 14 residues. The V gene's germline CDR1 is DFQATT and CDR2 SNEGSKA (reference sequence). The ends were cut back, 3 bases at V and 8 bases at J, with 17 bases in the middle. CDR3 amino acids: CSARDPDRDYEQFF. The CDR3 DNA sequence: TGCAGTGCTAGGGACCCTGACAGGGACTATGAGCAGTTCTTC.

This sequence joins TRBV20-1 and TRBJ2-1; D not certain. V was trimmed by 7 bases and J by 6 bases, leaving 10 bases between them. Germline lookup yields CDR1 DFQATT and CDR2 SNEGSKA (reference sequence). The CDR3 loop spans 11 amino acids. CDR3 bases: TGCAGTGGGCCCGGTTTCAATGAGCAGTTCTTC. This sequence encodes CSGPGFNEQFF.

This clonotype was seen a few times. The chain couples TRBV27 to TRBJ2-3; D possibly corresponds to TRBD1 (5 bases). The CDR3 sequence is 16 residues long. Germline values: CDR1 MNHEY, CDR2 SMNVEV (reference sequence). The germline V and J ends were trimmed by 5 bases and 6 bases, with 21 bases remaining between them. The CDR3: CASSPRHRLGSDTQYF. CDR3 nucleotides: TGTGCCAGCAGTCCGCGACACAGGCTGGGGTCCGATACGCAGTATTTT.

This clonotype was seen a handful of times. The rearrangement links TRBV5-1 to TRBJ2-7; D possibly uses TRBD1 or TRBD2 (6 bases each). This CDR3 is built from 16 residues. CDR1 is SGHRS and CDR2 is YFSETQ in the germline V gene. Trimming shortened V by 3 bases and J by 3 bases, and 19 bases separated the two germline ends. Here the CDR3 reads CASSSTLAEGDYEQYF. In nucleotides, the CDR3 is TGCGCCAGCAGCTCAACCTTAGCGGAGGGGGACTACGAGCAGTACTTC.

This clonotype was observed a few times. This chain uses TRBV11-1 with TRBJ2-3, with no clear D. The V end was cut by 2 bases, the J end by 1 base, with 7 bases between. The CDR3 is made up of 14 amino acids. CDR1 is SGHAT and CDR2 is FQDESV in the germline V gene (reference sequence). The CDR3 nucleotides read TGTGCCAGCAGCTTATATCCGCGCACAGATACGCAGTATTTT. Translated, it gives CASSLYPRTDTQYF.

CDR3 nucleotide sequence: TGTGCCAGCAGTGCGGGTACCCTAAGCACAGATACGCAGTATTTT. Amino acids: CASSAGTLSTDTQYF. The J gene is TRBJ2-3, the V gene TRBV2; D is unresolved. Between the trimmed V and J ends, which lost 4 bases and 0 bases, there was a span of 11 bases. CDR3 length equals 15 residues. The germline CDR1 and CDR2 sequences are SNHLY and FYNNEI.